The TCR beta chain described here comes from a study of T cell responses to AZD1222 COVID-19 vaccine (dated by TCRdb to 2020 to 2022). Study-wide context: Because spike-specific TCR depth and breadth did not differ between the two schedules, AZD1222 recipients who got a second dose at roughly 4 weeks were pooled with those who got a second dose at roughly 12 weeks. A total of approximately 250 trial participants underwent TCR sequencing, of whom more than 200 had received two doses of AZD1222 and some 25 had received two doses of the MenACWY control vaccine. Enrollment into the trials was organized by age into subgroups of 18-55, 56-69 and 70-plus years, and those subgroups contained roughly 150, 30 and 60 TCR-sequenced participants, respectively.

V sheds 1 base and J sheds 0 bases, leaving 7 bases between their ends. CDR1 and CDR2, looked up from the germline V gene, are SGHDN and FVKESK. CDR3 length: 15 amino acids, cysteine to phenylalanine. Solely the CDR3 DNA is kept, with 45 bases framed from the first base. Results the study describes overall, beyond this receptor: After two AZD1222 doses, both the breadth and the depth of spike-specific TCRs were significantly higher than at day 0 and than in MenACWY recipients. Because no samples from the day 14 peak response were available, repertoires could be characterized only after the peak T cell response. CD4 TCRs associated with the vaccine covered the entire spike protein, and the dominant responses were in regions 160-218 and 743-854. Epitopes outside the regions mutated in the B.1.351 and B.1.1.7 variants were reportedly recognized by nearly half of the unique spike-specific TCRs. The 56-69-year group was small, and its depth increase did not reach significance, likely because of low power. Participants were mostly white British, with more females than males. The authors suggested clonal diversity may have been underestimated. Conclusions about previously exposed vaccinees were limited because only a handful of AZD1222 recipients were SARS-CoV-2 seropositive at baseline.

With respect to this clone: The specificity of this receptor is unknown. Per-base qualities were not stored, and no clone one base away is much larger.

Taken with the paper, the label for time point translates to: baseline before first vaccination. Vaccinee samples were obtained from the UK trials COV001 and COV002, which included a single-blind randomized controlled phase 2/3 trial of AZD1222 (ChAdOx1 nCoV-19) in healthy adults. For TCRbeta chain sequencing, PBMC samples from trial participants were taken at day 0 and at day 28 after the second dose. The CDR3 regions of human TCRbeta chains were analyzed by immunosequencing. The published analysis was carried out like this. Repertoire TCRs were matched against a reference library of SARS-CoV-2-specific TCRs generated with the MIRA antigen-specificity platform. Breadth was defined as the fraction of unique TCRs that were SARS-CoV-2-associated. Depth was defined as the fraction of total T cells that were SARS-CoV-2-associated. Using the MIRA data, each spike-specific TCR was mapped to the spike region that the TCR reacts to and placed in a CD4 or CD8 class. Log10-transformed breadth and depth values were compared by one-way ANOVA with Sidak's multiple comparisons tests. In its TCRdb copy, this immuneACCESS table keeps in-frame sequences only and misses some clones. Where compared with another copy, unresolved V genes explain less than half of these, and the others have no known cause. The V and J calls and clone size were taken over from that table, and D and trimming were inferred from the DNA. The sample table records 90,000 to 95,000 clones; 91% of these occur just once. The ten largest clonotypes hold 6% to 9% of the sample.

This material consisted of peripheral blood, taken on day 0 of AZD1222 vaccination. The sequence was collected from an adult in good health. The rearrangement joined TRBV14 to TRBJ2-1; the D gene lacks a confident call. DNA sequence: TGTGCCAGCAGCCAAGGGCACAGCTCCTACAATGAGCAGTTCTTC. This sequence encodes CASSQGHSSYNEQFF.